One and the same sample provided the 24 T cell receptor beta chains below, sequenced in a study of cytomegalovirus exposure and HLA in healthy donors. Both 60 Vbeta primers and 13 Jbeta primers went into the PCR. The protocol was immunoSEQ multiplex PCR, while the TCRdb copy is restricted to in-frame clones and leaves out a portion. Of roughly 130,000 clones listed, around 80% are singletons. What was sequenced was PBMCs. These receptor sequences come from a boy aged 2-15 years in good health and CMV-seronegative.

This clone was counted between two and nine times. The J gene is TRBJ2-1, the V gene TRBV4-2; 7 positions match TRBD2. CDR1 and CDR2 (germline): LGHNA, YNFKEQ. J lost 2 bases, V lost 3 bases, and 4 bases had no gene match. This CDR3 has 15 amino acids. CDR3 residues: CASSQLREAYNEQFF. The DNA for the CDR3 is TGTGCCAGCAGCCAGCTCCGGGAGGCCTACAATGAGCAGTTCTTC.

This rearrangement joins TRBV4-1 to TRBJ1-2; D unclear. Trimming removed 0 bases at V and 0 bases at J, with 11 bases between. The germline gives CDR1 MGHRA, CDR2 YSYEKL. The length of the CDR3 is 16 residues. DNA for the CDR3: TGCGCCAGCAGCCAAGATATTGGAGTAGCTAACTATGGCTACACCTTC. This gives the protein CASSQDIGVANYGYTF.

This clone was seen just once. V usage is TRBV2 and J usage is TRBJ2-1, with 8 bases aligning to TRBD2. Trimming cost V 0 bases and J 9 bases; bases outside gene matches: 4. Germline-derived CDR1 and CDR2 are SNHLY and FYNNEI. This CDR3 region has 14 residues. The CDR3 bases are TGTGCCAGCAGTGAAGCACTAGCGGAGACTGAGCAGTTCTTC. Translated, it gives CASSEALAETEQFF.

V gene TRBV5-4 combines with J gene TRBJ1-4; TRBD1 matches 7 bases. The V gene's germline CDR1 is SGHNT and CDR2 YYREEE (reference sequence). V shed 1 base and J 2 bases; nucleotides not matched to a gene: 5. This CDR3 has 16 amino acids. In DNA form, the CDR3 reads TGTGCCAGCAGCTTGCGATCGACAGGGACTAATGAAAAACTGTTTTTT. Its protein product is CASSLRSTGTNEKLFF.

This chain joins TRBV7-6 and TRBJ2-1; 10 bases agree with TRBD1. Germline lookup yields CDR1 SGHVS and CDR2 FNYEAQ. The CDR3 sequence is 16 residues long. Trimming took 1 base from V and 3 from J; bases not matched to a gene: 3. CDR3 coding DNA: TGTGCCAGCAGCTTAGTGAGGACAGGGGGCTACAATGAGCAGTTCTTC. This codes for CASSLVRTGGYNEQFF.

This clone was recorded only once. The junction does not match germline at one end; this may be a read error. The chain joins TRBV7-8 to TRBJ1-5, with D perhaps matching TRBD1 (5 bases). The length of the CDR3 is 12 residues. Germline values: CDR1 SGHVS, CDR2 FQNEAQ. The CDR3 sequence: CASSLGSAGKNF. The CDR3 DNA is TGTGCCAGCAGCTTAGGGTCGGCAGGGAAGAATTTT.

This rearrangement joins TRBV6-5 to TRBJ1-2; 8 nucleotides align to TRBD1. V gave up 6 bases and J gave up 6 bases; unmatched junction bases: 6. Germline V lookup: CDR1 MNHEY, CDR2 SVGAGI. The CDR3 is made up of 13 amino acids. CDR3 amino acids: CASSPLTGDGYTF. CDR3 bases: TGTGCCAGCAGCCCCCTGACAGGGGATGGCTACACCTTC.

This clone was detected a few times. The chain links TRBV6-6 to TRBJ2-7; no definite D call. CDR3 length: 12 residues. Per the germline V gene, CDR1 is MNHNY and CDR2 is SVGAGI (reference sequence). Trimming cost V 2 bases and J 6 bases, with 8 bases left between them. The DNA of the CDR3 is TGTGCCAGCAGTTACGGTACGGGCGAGCAGTACTTC. Its protein product is CASSYGTGEQYF.

Only one count was recorded for this clone. Written as DNA, the CDR3 is TGTGCCAGCAGTGAATATATGGGGCTGGCTGAAGCTTTCTTT. Translating gives CASSEYMGLAEAFF. The chain couples TRBV2 to TRBJ1-1, with D possibly matching TRBD1 (5 bases). The V end was cut by 2 bases, the J end by 6 bases, with 13 bases between. Germline lookup yields CDR1 SNHLY and CDR2 FYNNEI. The length of the CDR3 is 14 residues.

The rearrangement links TRBV29-1 to TRBJ2-3; 7 bases are shared with TRBD2. Germline CDR1 SQVTM, CDR2 ANQGSEA. The ends lost 7 bases at V and 8 bases at J; junction bases unmatched: 24. The CDR3 is made up of 17 amino acids. CDR3 in amino acids: CSAVAAGVAPGRGTQYF. In DNA form, the CDR3 reads TGCAGCGCCGTGGCGGCGGGGGTCGCCCCTGGGAGAGGTACGCAGTATTTT.

This chain joins TRBV29-1 and TRBJ1-2; the match to TRBD1 covers 9 bases. The CDR3 has 15 amino acids. Germline V lookup: CDR1 SQVTM, CDR2 ANQGSEA. With V trimmed by 3 bases and J by 6 bases, 11 bases remained unmatched. CDR3 loop: CSVDRTGDEEDGYTF. CDR3 in DNA: TGCAGCGTTGATCGGACAGGGGACGAAGAGGATGGCTACACCTTC.

Turning to this clone: Distinct nucleotide sequences in the sample also encode this CDR3. The rearrangement links TRBV30 to TRBJ2-2, with 8 bases aligning to TRBD2. V lost 4 bases, J lost 5 bases, and 3 bases stayed unmatched. Per the germline V gene, CDR1 is GTSNPN and CDR2 is SVGIG (reference sequence). This CDR3 is 13 amino acids long. CDR3 region: CAWIGGGTGELFF. CDR3 DNA: TGTGCCTGGATTGGCGGGGGGACCGGGGAGCTGTTTTTT.

The chain has TRBV7-8 and TRBJ2-3; 10 bases are a match to TRBD2. V trimming: 1 base; J trimming: 1 base; junction bases outside the gene matches: 8. Germline CDR1 and CDR2: SGHVS and FQNEAQ. The CDR3 has 18 residues. CDR3 sequence reads: CASSLGLAGGWGTDTQYF. In DNA form, the CDR3 reads TGTGCCAGCAGCTTAGGGTTAGCGGGGGGATGGGGCACAGATACGCAGTATTTT.

The chain employs TRBV27 and TRBJ2-7, with D uncertain. The germline V gene has CDR1 MNHEY and CDR2 SMNVEV (reference sequence). The CDR3 length is 13 residues. V dropped 2 bases and J dropped 2 bases, with 7 bases sitting between them. The chain's CDR3 is CASSLGSTYEQYF. The CDR3 DNA reads as TGTGCCAGCAGTTTAGGCTCAACCTACGAGCAGTACTTC.

The chain couples TRBV6-1 to TRBJ2-3; D gene ambiguous. The V and J ends lost 3 bases and 2 bases respectively, with 3 bases between them. Per the germline V gene, CDR1 is MNHNS and CDR2 is SASEGT. The CDR3 length is 12 residues. DNA for the CDR3: TGTGCCAGCAGTGACTCCACAGATACGCAGTATTTT. Translated, it gives CASSDSTDTQYF.

This chain joins TRBV5-1 and TRBJ1-3; 8 positions agree with TRBD1. Germline V gene data show CDR1 as SGHRS and CDR2 as YFSETQ. CDR3 size: 16 residues. The V gene end was trimmed by 3 bases and the J gene end by 4 bases; junction bases not matched to a gene: 9. The CDR3 nucleotides are TGCGCCAGCAGCTCGACAGGGGCGGTCGTCGGAAACACCATATATTTT. Translated: CASSSTGAVVGNTIYF. The variable domain in full, with the rest retrieved from reference TRBV5-1 and TRBJ1-3, is KAGVTQTPRYLIKTRGQQVTLSCSPISGHRSVSWYQQTPGQGLQFLFEYFSETQRNKGNFPGRFSGRQFSNSRSEMNVSTLELGDSALYLCASSSTGAVVGNTIYFGEGSWLTVV.

The chain employs TRBV6-6 and TRBJ2-1; no definite D call. The germline V and J ends were trimmed by 5 bases and 6 bases, with 8 bases remaining between them. The CDR3 is 12 residues long. CDR1 and CDR2 from the germline V gene are MNHNY and SVGAGI (reference sequence). In DNA, the CDR3 is TGTGCCAGCAGTCCTAGTACCAATGAGCAGTTCTTC. It codes for CASSPSTNEQFF.

The chain joins TRBV29-1 to TRBJ1-5; D remains unclear. Germline V gene sequence: CDR1 SQVTM, CDR2 ANQGSEA. CDR3 length: 15 residues. The V gene lost 6 bases and the J gene lost 1 base, with 16 bases spanning the gap. The CDR3 spells CSVGYTGGSNQPQHF. The CDR3 DNA follows: TGCAGCGTCGGCTACACGGGTGGGAGCAATCAGCCCCAGCATTTT.

CDR3 sequence reads: CASWDNGGNQPQHF. CDR3 bases: TGTGCCAGTTGGGACAATGGGGGCAATCAGCCCCAGCATTTT. This chain uses TRBV27 with TRBJ1-5; perhaps TRBD1 as D (6 bases). The CDR3 totals 14 residues. The germline gives CDR1 MNHEY, CDR2 SMNVEV (reference sequence). Trimming cost V 9 bases and J 2 bases, with 14 bases left between them.

DNA for the CDR3: TGTGCCAGTGCGACAGGGGTGTTCTACGAGCAGTACTTC. Protein product: CASATGVFYEQYF. The chain recombines TRBV27 with TRBJ2-7; 8 bases match TRBD1. The CDR3 is 13 residues long. V dropped 9 bases and J dropped 3; count of bases not matched to a gene: 7. Germline assignment: CDR1 MNHEY and CDR2 SMNVEV (reference sequence).

The chain recombines TRBV9 with TRBJ2-1; TRBD2 agrees at 8 bases. In germline, CDR1 is SGDLS, CDR2 YYNGEE. The CDR3 consists of 15 residues. V shed 2 bases and J 0 bases; nucleotides not matched to a gene: 1. Here the CDR3 reads CASSVSGGSYNEQFF. The CDR3 DNA reads as TGTGCCAGCAGCGTCAGCGGGGGCTCCTACAATGAGCAGTTCTTC.

The J gene is TRBJ1-4, the V gene TRBV11-2; TRBD1 is a possible D gene (5 bases). This CDR3 has 16 amino acids. Germline CDR1 is SGHAT and CDR2 is FQNNGV. V dropped 5 bases and J dropped 5 bases, with 18 bases sitting between them. This chain's CDR3 is CASSSNRHQGNEKLFF. The CDR3 DNA reads as TGTGCCAGCAGCAGTAACAGGCACCAAGGGAATGAAAAACTGTTTTTT.

The genes are TRBV30 and TRBJ2-3; D not certain. CDR3 size: 12 residues. V was pared by 0 bases and J by 8 bases, with 9 bases between. Germline CDR1 and CDR2: GTSNPN and SVGIG (reference sequence). CDR3 loop: CAWSVFLGTQYF. The CDR3 bases are TGTGCCTGGAGTGTATTTCTAGGTACGCAGTATTTT.

The rearrangement joins TRBV6-5 to TRBJ2-1; 9 bases fit TRBD2. Unmatched junction bases numbered 7, after V lost 7 bases and J lost 9 bases. The CDR3 covers 13 residues. Germline V lookup: CDR1 MNHEY, CDR2 SVGAGI. In nucleotides, the CDR3 is TGTGCCAGCATGGGACTAGCATCCACTGAGCAGTTCTTC. Its protein product is CASMGLASTEQFF.